The 30 T cell receptor beta chains given below trace back to one sample, sequenced in a study of shared T cell receptors in the human thymus. Sequencing used immunoSEQ multiplex PCR; TCRdb keeps in-frame clones, though not all of them. Of 450,000 to 650,000 clones in the sample, around 82% were seen once. The sample also formed part of further work on human thymus T cells.

The specimen sequenced was thymocytes. The receptors were sampled from a boy younger than two with a congenital heart defect.

The rearrangement uses TRBV27 and TRBJ1-5; D remains unclear. The V gene lost 2 bases and the J gene lost 3 bases, with 8 bases spanning the gap. The CDR3 runs to 14 residues. The germline V gene encodes CDR1 MNHEY and CDR2 SMNVEV (reference sequence). The CDR3 sequence is CASSLGQPNQPQHF. In nucleotides, the CDR3 is TGTGCCAGCAGTTTAGGGCAGCCCAATCAGCCCCAGCATTTT.

The chain recombines TRBV19 with TRBJ2-3; 11 bases map to TRBD2. Germline V gene sequence: CDR1 LNHDA, CDR2 SQIVND (reference sequence). Trimming removed 4 bases from V and 4 bases from J; junction bases left unmatched: 10. CDR3 length: 17 residues. For the CDR3, the DNA is TGTGCCAGTAGTAGAATTTTAGCGGGAGGGCAGTCAGATACGCAGTATTTT. It specifies CASSRILAGGQSDTQYF.

The rearrangement joins TRBV27 to TRBJ1-1, with D perhaps TRBD1 (6 bases). The CDR3 is 17 residues long. Germline V CDR1 and CDR2: MNHEY, SMNVEV (reference sequence). Trimming removed 6 bases from V and 3 bases from J, with 23 bases in between. The CDR3 spells CASSSYWGGGLDTEAFF. Written as DNA, the CDR3 is TGTGCCAGCAGCTCCTATTGGGGTGGGGGCCTCGACACTGAAGCTTTCTTT.

The chain has TRBV7-6 and TRBJ2-1, with TRBD2 matching over 10 bases. V shed 0 bases, J shed 8 bases, and the junction held 13 bases outside the gene matches. CDR1 and CDR2 (germline): SGHVS, FNYEAQ. The CDR3 spans 18 residues. CDR3 sequence (DNA): TGTGCCAGCAGCTTAGCGGGTCGGCTAGCGGGAGTCAAGGATGAGCAGTTCTTC. Translating gives CASSLAGRLAGVKDEQFF.

The V call is TRBV30, the J call TRBJ2-3, with a weak D call TRBD1 (6 bases). Germline V gives CDR1 GTSNPN, CDR2 SVGIG (reference sequence). This CDR3 comprises 15 residues. Trimming removed 0 bases at V and 5 bases at J, with 15 bases between. CDR3 sequence: CAWSVFGGEVDTQYF. The DNA of the CDR3 is TGTGCCTGGAGTGTCTTTGGGGGCGAAGTAGATACGCAGTATTTT.

A few counts support this clone. The chain combines TRBV4-3 with TRBJ1-3; a weak D match, TRBD1 (5 bases). Between the trimmed V and J ends, which lost 0 bases and 0 bases, there was a span of 9 bases. In germline, CDR1 is LGHNA, CDR2 YSLEER. The CDR3 length is 16 residues. The CDR3 protein is CASSQEAGLSGNTIYF. In nucleotides, the CDR3 is TGCGCCAGCAGCCAAGAGGCGGGACTCTCTGGAAACACCATATATTTT.

The chain uses TRBV7-8 and TRBJ2-1, with 16 bases aligning to TRBD2. The CDR3 consists of 16 residues. Germline loops: CDR1 SGHVS, CDR2 FQNEAQ. Losses at the gene ends were 5 bases for V and 5 bases for J; bases not matched to a gene: 3. CDR3 bases: TGTGCCAGCAGCCGAGGGACTAGCGGGAGGGACAATGAGCAGTTCTTC. It translates to CASSRGTSGRDNEQFF. Supplemented by reference TRBV7-8 and TRBJ2-1, the full variable domain reads GAGVSQSPRYKVAKRGQDVALRCDPISGHVSLFWYQQALGQGPEFLTYFQNEAQLDKSGLPSDRFFAERPEGSVSTLKIQRTQQEDSAVYLCASSRGTSGRDNEQFFGPGTRLTVL.

The gene calls are TRBV21-1 and TRBJ2-5; the table's TRBD1 call for D was not verified on the DNA. TRBV21-1 counts as a pseudogene. This CDR3 is 16 amino acids long. The DNA for the CDR3 is TGTGCCAGCAGCAAAGCGCTTGGGGACATCCAAGAGACCCAGTACTTC. This encodes CASSKALGDIQETQYF.

This rearrangement joins TRBV25-1 to TRBJ2-7; the D is unclear. This CDR3 has 13 amino acids. Trimming shortened V by 1 base and J by 6 bases, and 10 bases separated the two germline ends. Germline CDR1 and CDR2: MGHDK and SYGVNS. The CDR3 loop is CASSESSPGEQYF. As DNA, the CDR3 is TGTGCCAGCAGTGAATCATCCCCGGGCGAGCAGTACTTC.

This chain uses TRBV28 with TRBJ2-3; D is possibly TRBD1 (6 bases). The V gene's germline CDR1 is MDHEN and CDR2 SYDVKM. Trimming shortened V by 2 bases and J by 2 bases, and 20 bases separated the two germline ends. The length of the CDR3 is 18 residues. CDR3 amino acids: CASSLKFRTGTYTDTQYF. CDR3 bases: TGTGCCAGCAGTTTAAAGTTCAGAACAGGGACATACACAGATACGCAGTATTTT.

J is TRBJ2-1 and V is TRBV27, with 9 bases matching TRBD2. This CDR3 has 19 residues. J was trimmed by 2 bases and V by 4 bases; bases with no gene match: 15. Germline V gives CDR1 MNHEY, CDR2 SMNVEV (reference sequence). The CDR3 spells CASSSLGNLAGLTYNEQFF. The CDR3 coding sequence is TGTGCCAGCAGTTCCTTGGGGAATCTAGCGGGACTAACCTACAATGAGCAGTTCTTC.

V gene TRBV15 combines with J gene TRBJ2-2, with TRBD2 identical over 15 bases. With V trimmed by 1 base and J by 5 bases, 11 bases remained unmatched. The CDR3 is made up of 20 amino acids. Germline V gene lookup returns CDR1 LNHNV and CDR2 YYDKDF (reference sequence). This CDR3 is CATSRVWRTSGRDVTGELFF. The CDR3 DNA follows: TGTGCCACCAGCAGAGTGTGGAGGACTAGCGGGAGGGACGTAACCGGGGAGCTGTTTTTT.

This sequence joins TRBV4-1 and TRBJ2-3; 14 nucleotides align to TRBD2. J was trimmed by 4 bases and V by 5 bases; bases with no gene match: 2. The CDR3 totals 15 residues. In germline, CDR1 is MGHRA, CDR2 YSYEKL. CDR3 in DNA: TGCGCCAGCAGCGAGGGACTAGCGGGAGCAGATACGCAGTATTTT. It is translated as CASSEGLAGADTQYF.

The gene calls are TRBV12-5 and TRBJ2-1, with D possibly being TRBD1 (6 bases). Germline values: CDR1 LGHNT, CDR2 FRNRAP. The CDR3 extends over 19 amino acids. V dropped 5 bases and J dropped 0 bases, with 23 bases sitting between them. The CDR3 sequence is CASGQEQGMAPSSYNEQFF. Written as DNA, the CDR3 is TGTGCTAGTGGTCAGGAACAGGGTATGGCCCCAAGCTCCTACAATGAGCAGTTCTTC. The variable domain in full, completed from reference TRBV12-5 and TRBJ2-1, reads DARVTQTPRHKVTEMGQEVTMRCQPILGHNTVFWYRQTMMQGLELLAYFRNRAPLDDSGMPKDRFSAEMPDATLATLKIQPSEPRDSAVYFCASGQEQGMAPSSYNEQFFGPGTRLTVL.

The chain uses TRBV28 and TRBJ1-5; 7 nucleotides line up with TRBD1. V was pared by 2 bases and J by 3 bases, with 13 bases of the junction left unmatched. The germline V gene has CDR1 MDHEN and CDR2 SYDVKM. The CDR3 consists of 18 residues. In DNA, the CDR3 is TGTGCCAGCAGTTTACGAGGGGGCGCCGCGAGGGTCAATCAGCCCCAGCATTTT. Translating it yields CASSLRGGAARVNQPQHF.

The sample holds one count of this clone. J is TRBJ2-7 and V is TRBV15, with TRBD2 as a possible D gene (5 bases). Germline V gene sequence: CDR1 LNHNV, CDR2 YYDKDF (reference sequence). The CDR3 consists of 13 residues. Trimming removed 9 bases from V and 6 bases from J, with 18 bases in between. CDR3 nucleotide sequence: TGTGCCACACCGGGGAGTTCAATTCGCGAGCAGTACTTC. Protein product: CATPGSSIREQYF.

The chain combines TRBV6-5 with TRBJ2-7, with 7 bases fitting TRBD2. The CDR3 is made up of 15 amino acids. J gave up 1 base and V 6 bases, and 9 bases lay outside the gene matches. The V gene's germline CDR1 is MNHEY and CDR2 SVGAGI. CDR3 nucleotides: TGTGCCAGCAGCGCATTCCTAGCGGATTCCTACGAGCAGTACTTC. It specifies CASSAFLADSYEQYF.

This clone turned up a few times. Written as DNA, the CDR3 is TGTGCCAGCAGCCAAGATCTTACGGCAGGGGGCCACACTGAAGCTTTCTTT. It specifies CASSQDLTAGGHTEAFF. The chain is built from TRBV14 and TRBJ1-1; 8 positions match TRBD1. Looked up from germline, CDR1 is SGHDN and CDR2 is FVKESK. The CDR3 contains 17 residues. V lost 0 bases and J lost 3; bases outside the gene matches: 9.

The chain combines TRBV27 with TRBJ2-3, with 11 bases fitting TRBD2. After removal of 6 bases from V and 4 bases from J, the junction contained 9 bases not matched to a gene. This CDR3 spans 16 amino acids. CDR1 and CDR2 from the germline V gene are MNHEY and SMNVEV (reference sequence). CDR3 coding DNA: TGTGCCAGCAGAAACTTTACTAGCGGGAGCCCAGATACGCAGTATTTT. Protein: CASRNFTSGSPDTQYF.

The V call is TRBV27, the J call TRBJ1-5, with D possibly TRBD1 on 5 matching bases. The CDR3 runs 18 residues. Trimming cost V 6 bases and J 6 bases, with 27 bases left between them. From germline, CDR1 is MNHEY and CDR2 SMNVEV (reference sequence). The CDR3 DNA is TGTGCCAGCAGCCCGCGCCCAACGGAGGCCTGGGGGGTTCAGCCCCAGCATTTT. It is translated as CASSPRPTEAWGVQPQHF.

The chain links TRBV5-5 to TRBJ1-5; no firm D call. Trimming cost V 1 base and J 1 base, with 6 bases left between them. This CDR3 has 14 amino acids. Germline values: CDR1 SGHKS, CDR2 YYEKEE (reference sequence). The CDR3: CASSLRGSNQPQHF. CDR3 nucleotides: TGTGCCAGCAGCTTGCGGGGAAGCAATCAGCCCCAGCATTTT.

The J gene is TRBJ1-1, the V gene TRBV30; D is possibly TRBD1 (6 bases). This CDR3 region has 15 residues. V shed 1 base and J shed 4 bases, with 16 bases lying between them. Germline V gene data show CDR1 as GTSNPN and CDR2 as SVGIG (reference sequence). In DNA form, the CDR3 reads TGTGCCTGGAGTGCTCAGGGGAGAAGAGCCACTGAAGCTTTCTTT. It encodes CAWSAQGRRATEAFF.

This sequence joins TRBV7-3 and TRBJ2-2, with a tentative D call TRBD2 (6 bases). This CDR3 comprises 16 residues. V lost 4 bases to trimming and J lost 4 bases, with 16 bases between them. Germline assignment: CDR1 SGHTA and CDR2 FQGTGA. The CDR3 DNA is TGTGCCAGCAGCTGGCCTAGCGAACGAAGCACCGGGGAGCTGTTTTTT. Translating gives CASSWPSERSTGELFF.

The gene calls are TRBV5-8 and TRBJ1-1, with TRBD1 identical over 9 bases. The CDR3 consists of 17 residues. Per germline, CDR1 SGHTS and CDR2 YDEGEE. Unmatched junction bases numbered 11, after V lost 0 bases and J lost 5 bases. DNA of the CDR3: TGTGCCAGCAGCTTGGCAGGGGACAGGGCAATTCGGACTGAAGCTTTCTTT. It encodes CASSLAGDRAIRTEAFF.

The rearrangement uses TRBV27 and TRBJ2-7; the match to TRBD1 covers 10 bases. Germline V gives CDR1 MNHEY, CDR2 SMNVEV (reference sequence). CDR3 length: 15 amino acids. V was pared by 5 bases and J by 7 bases, with 11 bases of the junction left unmatched. The CDR3 region has the DNA TGTGCCAGCAGTGACAGGGGGCGAAAGGTCGGGGAGCAGTACTTC. It translates to CASSDRGRKVGEQYF.

V usage is TRBV20-1 and J usage is TRBJ1-1; the D is unclear. This CDR3 is 11 amino acids long. V lost 7 bases and J 1 base, leaving 7 bases between the germline ends. From germline, CDR1 is DFQATT and CDR2 SNEGSKA (reference sequence). CDR3 sequence: CSGATNTEAFF. The CDR3 nucleotides read TGCAGTGGGGCGACGAACACTGAAGCTTTCTTT.

The chain employs TRBV9 and TRBJ1-2; perhaps TRBD1 as D (6 bases). This CDR3 contains 13 residues. Germline V gene data show CDR1 as SGDLS and CDR2 as YYNGEE. V lost 3 bases to trimming and J lost 8 bases, with 14 bases between them. CDR3 residues: CASSASTGRGYTF. CDR3 DNA: TGTGCCAGCAGCGCCTCAACAGGGCGGGGCTACACCTTC.

This chain links TRBV18 with TRBJ2-7; TRBD2 agrees at 8 bases. CDR1 and CDR2 from the germline V gene are KGHSH and LQKENI. The junction had 15 bases not matched to a gene; V was cut back by 8 bases and J by 3 bases. The CDR3 is made up of 16 amino acids. DNA of the CDR3: TGTGCCAGCAGCCGGGGTCCGGGAGGGAACCACTACGAGCAGTACTTC. This gives the protein CASSRGPGGNHYEQYF.

The table lists this clone with a few counts. The chain is built from TRBV29-1 and TRBJ1-1; 8 bases match TRBD1. Germline CDR1 and CDR2: SQVTM and ANQGSEA. This CDR3 has 17 amino acids. Losses at the gene ends were 4 bases for V and 1 base for J; bases not matched to a gene: 14. CDR3 bases: TGCAGCGTTGCCGCCAGAGACAGGGGAGTGGAGAACACTGAAGCTTTCTTT. Amino acid sequence: CSVAARDRGVENTEAFF.

The chain uses TRBV7-2 and TRBJ2-5; 10 bases are shared with TRBD2. The last part of the DNA fits TRBJ2-7 better; the J call may be wrong. The CDR3 is 13 amino acids. Germline loops: CDR1 SGHTA, CDR2 FQGNSA. CDR3: CASRASGSFEQYF. DNA for the CDR3: TGTGCCAGCAGGGCTAGCGGGAGTTTCGAGCAGTACTTC.